This T cell receptor beta chain was captured in a study of T cell responses to AZD1222 COVID-19 vaccine. As for the study in general: Researchers grouped second doses given at about 4 or about 12 weeks into one pool. Study-level findings and limits: The donor cohort was predominantly white British with a female majority, and clonal diversity may have been underestimated.

The V gene lost 2 bases and the J gene lost 0 bases, with 9 bases spanning the gap. The CDR3 spans 15 residues. The germline CDR1 and CDR2 sequences are SGHKS and YYEKEE (reference sequence). Concerning this clone: The antigen is not known.

The assay was immunoSEQ multiplex PCR, and TCRdb's table has in-frame clones only and misses some. This repertoire shows some 120,000 clones, 75% to 90% found once; its top ten account for 1.4% to 1.5%. V gene TRBV5-5 combines with J gene TRBJ2-1, with D possibly matching TRBD2 (5 bases). This TCR derives from an adult in good health. The starting material was peripheral blood, obtained on day 0 of AZD1222 vaccination. In nucleotides, the CDR3 is TGTGCCAGCAGCTTAGAGGGCGTCTCCTACAATGAGCAGTTCTTC. Amino acid sequence: CASSLEGVSYNEQFF.